This T cell receptor (beta chain) was sequenced in a study of T-cell memory formation after mild COVID-19. Across the study: TCR clusters were mostly confined to one donor each. Study-level results: A second wave expanding day 15 to 37 was CD4+-biased; contracting clones were balanced.

Researchers used 5'RACE with constant-segment primers to make TCR alpha and TCR beta cDNA libraries that carry sample barcodes and UMIs. TCRdb reanalysed the 5' RACE reads using MiXCR and keeps one entry per CDR3 protein. The data hold fewer than 150,000 distinct CDR3 sequences, with 13% to 15% observed a single time. V was cut by 0 bases and J by 5 bases, with 14 bases left in between. CDR3 length: 14 residues. The germline V gene encodes CDR1 GTSNPN and CDR2 SVGIG (reference sequence). This clonotype has only a few counts. Its antigen remains unidentified. V usage is TRBV30 and J usage is TRBJ2-7; D possibly corresponds to TRBD2 (6 bases). The TCR sequence derives from an adult woman who had mild COVID-19 (a few samples of this study predate the infection). Cell type and time point are not known. Source material: PBMCs or a T cell subset sorted from them (not recorded which). The CDR3 spells CAWSVSTGVHEQYF. The DNA for the CDR3 is TGTGCCTGGAGTGTATCGACGGGGGTCCACGAGCAGTACTTC.